One and the same sample provided the 28 T cell receptor beta chains below, sequenced in a study of OX40 agonist ivuxolimab in advanced cancers. Sequencing was performed with immunoSEQ multiplex PCR; in TCRdb, only in-frame clones are kept and a portion is missing. The repertoire includes about 61,000 clones, approximately 81% of them detected once, and around 0.47% sits in the top ten. The material sequenced was CD4+ or CD8+ T cells sorted from blood, taken in a trial of the OX40 agonist ivuxolimab. These receptors originate from an adult with an advanced solid tumor such as melanoma, head and neck, liver or kidney cancer.

This sequence joins TRBV4-2 and TRBJ2-7; 11 nucleotides match TRBD2. This CDR3 has 15 residues. V lost 5 bases to trimming and J lost 0 bases; unmatched junction nucleotides: 3. The V gene's germline CDR1 is LGHNA and CDR2 YNFKEQ. The DNA for the CDR3 is TGTGCCAGCAGCGAGGGACTAGCGGACTCCTACGAGCAGTACTTC. This translates into CASSEGLADSYEQYF.

This clone was seen a few times. V usage is TRBV4-3 and J usage is TRBJ2-3; D may correspond to TRBD1 or TRBD2 (5 bases each). Germline CDR1 reads LGHNA; CDR2 reads YSLEER. The CDR3 runs to 13 residues. Deletions cut 4 bases from V and 1 base from J, with 6 bases between. CDR3 in amino acids: CASSPGRTDTQYF. DNA of the CDR3: TGCGCCAGCAGCCCGGGACGCACAGATACGCAGTATTTT.

This clone was recorded only once. This chain connects TRBV7-2 to TRBJ2-3; 13 bases are a match to TRBD2. V was clipped by 7 bases and J by 6 bases; unmatched bases: 13. Looked up from germline, CDR1 is SGHTA and CDR2 is FQGNSA. CDR3 length: 17 residues. The CDR3 sequence: CASTRERTSGSGDTQYF. In nucleotides, the CDR3 is TGTGCCAGCACCAGGGAGAGGACTAGCGGGAGTGGGGATACGCAGTATTTT.

This rearrangement joins TRBV11-1 to TRBJ2-3; D gene uncertain. Per the germline V gene, CDR1 is SGHAT and CDR2 is FQDESV (reference sequence). The CDR3 sequence is 14 residues long. The V gene lost 5 bases and the J gene lost 1 base, with 10 bases spanning the gap. CDR3 bases: TGTGCCAGCAGCCGCCGGGCCGGCACAGATACGCAGTATTTT. This gives the protein CASSRRAGTDTQYF.

The chain uses TRBV7-9 and TRBJ1-4; unclear D gene. Trimming cost V 2 bases and J 7 bases, with 8 bases left between them. This CDR3 spans 13 amino acids. Germline V lookup: CDR1 SEHNR, CDR2 FQNEAQ (reference sequence). The CDR3 loop reads CASSLSGSEKLFF. The CDR3 nucleotides are TGTGCCAGCAGCTTATCGGGGAGTGAAAAACTGTTTTTT.

The chain has TRBV6-4 and TRBJ1-4, with D perhaps TRBD1 (6 bases). Trimming cost V 0 bases and J 8 bases, with 10 bases left between them. The CDR3 has 14 amino acids. Per germline, CDR1 MRHNA and CDR2 SNTAGT. CDR3 in amino acids: CASSDSAGEEKLFF. The CDR3, as DNA: TGTGCCAGCAGTGACTCGGCAGGGGAAGAAAAACTGTTTTTT.

The chain is built from TRBV11-3 and TRBJ2-2; no clear D gene. The CDR3 totals 14 residues. V lost 1 base, J lost 5 bases, and 8 bases lay in between. Germline loops: CDR1 SGHNT, CDR2 YENEEA. The CDR3 region is CASSLVGPTGELFF. CDR3 nucleotides: TGTGCCAGCAGCTTAGTGGGCCCTACCGGGGAGCTGTTTTTT.

The rearrangement joins TRBV30 to TRBJ2-5; 8 positions match TRBD2. V dropped 0 bases and J dropped 7; count of bases not matched to a gene: 10. The CDR3 totals 15 residues. Germline V gene sequence: CDR1 GTSNPN, CDR2 SVGIG (reference sequence). Here the CDR3 reads CAWSVQRGRIGTQYF. CDR3 DNA sequence: TGTGCCTGGAGTGTACAGCGGGGGCGCATCGGGACCCAGTACTTC.

The chain uses TRBV6-6 and TRBJ1-1; unclear D gene. CDR1 is MNHNY and CDR2 is SVGAGI in the germline V gene (reference sequence). CDR3 size: 11 residues. Trimming removed 4 bases at V and 8 bases at J, with 8 bases between. CDR3 sequence: CASSSLGEAFF. CDR3 nucleotides: TGTGCCAGCAGTTCCCTTGGCGAAGCTTTCTTT.

The table lists this clone with a count of one. The rearrangement joins TRBV5-6 to TRBJ2-5, with TRBD2 matching 9 bases. CDR3 size: 15 residues. V lost 4 bases and J lost 2; bases outside the gene matches: 6. Looked up from germline, CDR1 is SGHDT and CDR2 is YYEEEE. The CDR3 DNA reads TGTGCCAGCAGCCTGGGACTAGCCGGGCAAGAGACCCAGTACTTC. Translating gives CASSLGLAGQETQYF.

The V gene is TRBV7-6, the J gene TRBJ1-2; 12 nucleotides match TRBD1. The CDR3 runs to 16 residues. The J segment lost 2 bases and the V segment lost 1 base, leaving 2 bases of the junction unmatched. Germline V gene sequence: CDR1 SGHVS, CDR2 FNYEAQ. The CDR3 sequence is CASSLGGTGGNYGYTF. The DNA of the CDR3 is TGTGCCAGCAGCTTAGGGGGGACAGGGGGCAACTATGGCTACACCTTC.

The V gene is TRBV5-1, the J gene TRBJ2-3; 8 bases line up with TRBD2. The germline V gene encodes CDR1 SGHRS and CDR2 YFSETQ. This CDR3 comprises 14 residues. V dropped 6 bases and J dropped 5; count of bases not matched to a gene: 8. The CDR3: CASTISGIEDTQYF. Written as DNA, the CDR3 is TGCGCCAGCACTATTAGCGGGATCGAAGATACGCAGTATTTT.

This clone showed up just a few times. The chain carries TRBV11-2 and TRBJ2-5, with D possibly matching TRBD1 (6 bases). This CDR3 is 14 amino acids long. Trimming stripped 6 bases from V and 4 bases from J, with 15 bases between. CDR1 SGHAT and CDR2 FQNNGV come from the germline V gene. CDR3 coding DNA: TGTGCCAGCAGTGTAGGGGGATGGCGAGAGACCCAGTACTTC. Translation gives CASSVGGWRETQYF. Full variable domain (outside the CDR3, taken from reference TRBV11-2 and TRBJ2-5): EAGVAQSPRYKIIEKRQSVAFWCNPISGHATLYWYQQILGQGPKLLIQFQNNGVVDDSQLPKDRFSAERLKGVDSTLKIQPAKLEDSAVYLCASSVGGWRETQYFGPGTRLLVL.

V usage is TRBV5-1 and J usage is TRBJ2-4; unclear D gene. V lost 4 bases and J lost 8, with 13 bases in between. The CDR3 contains 13 residues. Germline-derived CDR1 and CDR2 are SGHRS and YFSETQ. The DNA of the CDR3 is TGCGCCAGCAGCCCCCGCGTTGCGGACATTCAGTACTTC. It specifies CASSPRVADIQYF. The full variable domain, in which reference TRBV5-1 and TRBJ2-4 provide the parts outside the CDR3, is KAGVTQTPRYLIKTRGQQVTLSCSPISGHRSVSWYQQTPGQGLQFLFEYFSETQRNKGNFPGRFSGRQFSNSRSEMNVSTLELGDSALYLCASSPRVADIQYFGAGTRLSVL.

This chain links TRBV7-9 with TRBJ1-1; D not resolved. V was trimmed by 3 bases and J by 0 bases, leaving 5 bases between them. The CDR3 totals 13 residues. Germline V gene data show CDR1 as SEHNR and CDR2 as FQNEAQ (reference sequence). CDR3 region: CASSFSVNTEAFF. The CDR3 nucleotides read TGTGCCAGCAGCTTTTCGGTGAACACTGAAGCTTTCTTT.

This clone has only one observation. The chain couples TRBV5-4 to TRBJ2-7; D ambiguous. The CDR3 spans 12 residues. Germline V gene sequence: CDR1 SGHNT, CDR2 YYREEE (reference sequence). The V end lost 3 bases, the J end lost 3 bases, and 7 bases lay between the germline ends. DNA for the CDR3: TGTGCCAGCAGCTCACCAAACTACGAGCAGTACTTC. It translates to CASSSPNYEQYF.

The gene calls are TRBV19 and TRBJ2-7; weak D call: TRBD1 (5 bases). The germline V gene encodes CDR1 LNHDA and CDR2 SQIVND (reference sequence). The V gene lost 5 bases and the J gene lost 9 bases, with 17 bases spanning the gap. The CDR3 runs to 13 residues. As DNA, the CDR3 is TGTGCCAGTAGTCCCGCCCTCTCCCAGGGGCAGTACTTC. Encoded protein: CASSPALSQGQYF.

The chain employs TRBV18 and TRBJ1-5, with unresolved D. V lost 3 bases and J lost 5, with 8 bases in between. Per the germline V gene, CDR1 is KGHSH and CDR2 is LQKENI. This CDR3 is built from 13 residues. The CDR3 sequence: CASSPGSDQPQHF. The CDR3 DNA is TGTGCCAGCTCACCGGGCAGCGATCAGCCCCAGCATTTT.

The chain combines TRBV4-2 with TRBJ2-7; D uncertain. Germline V CDR1 and CDR2: LGHNA, YNFKEQ. Trimming pared 0 bases from V and 0 bases from J, leaving 12 bases between. This CDR3 is built from 16 residues. CDR3 DNA: TGTGCCAGCAGCCAAGAGTTCGCGGCAGCCTCCTACGAGCAGTACTTC. Its protein product is CASSQEFAAASYEQYF.

In this sample, this clone turned up once. V gene TRBV2 combines with J gene TRBJ2-5; possibly TRBD2 for D (6 bases). This CDR3 contains 14 residues. Germline V lookup: CDR1 SNHLY, CDR2 FYNNEI. The V gene lost 11 bases and the J gene lost 5 bases, with 21 bases spanning the gap. Here the CDR3 reads CASRSGGPGETQYF. CDR3 nucleotides: TGTGCCTCCCGTAGCGGAGGCCCGGGGGAGACCCAGTACTTC. Based on the CDR3 plus reference TRBV2 and TRBJ2-5, the full variable domain is EPEVTQTPSHQVTQMGQEVILRCVPISNHLYFYWYRQILGQKVEFLVSFYNNEISEKSEIFDDQFSVERPDGSNFTLKIRSTKLEDSAMYFCASRSGGPGETQYFGPGTRLLVL.

The rearrangement links TRBV6-6 to TRBJ1-4; D not resolved. Germline V gene data show CDR1 as MNHNY and CDR2 as SVGAGI (reference sequence). The CDR3 runs to 16 residues. V was shortened by 3 bases and J by 5 bases, with 16 bases between the two germline ends. The CDR3 sequence: CASSYGLSVLNEKLFF. Here the CDR3 DNA reads TGTGCCAGCAGTTATGGCCTTTCGGTCCTAAATGAAAAACTGTTTTTT.

The chain has TRBV7-2 and TRBJ2-2; the D gene is possibly TRBD1 (5 bases). V lost 8 bases, J lost 0 bases, and 16 bases lay in between. CDR1 and CDR2 from the germline V gene are SGHTA and FQGNSA. The CDR3 loop spans 16 amino acids. The CDR3, as DNA: TGTGCCAGCCTAAGGGGCGGCGCCCCGAACACCGGGGAGCTGTTTTTT. It is translated as CASLRGGAPNTGELFF.

This clone was counted only a few times. V gene TRBV27 combines with J gene TRBJ1-4; tentative D call: TRBD1 (6 bases). The CDR3 has 16 amino acids. Germline V gives CDR1 MNHEY, CDR2 SMNVEV (reference sequence). V shed 3 bases and J shed 0 bases, with 11 bases lying between them. Written as DNA, the CDR3 is TGTGCCAGCAGTTTTGGACAGCCAGCAACTAATGAAAAACTGTTTTTT. Translating gives CASSFGQPATNEKLFF. Filled out from reference TRBV27 and TRBJ1-4, the complete variable domain reads EAQVTQNPRYLITVTGKKLTVTCSQNMNHEYMSWYRQDPGLGLRQIYYSMNVEVTDKGDVPEGYKVSRKEKRNFPLILESPSPNQTSLYFCASSFGQPATNEKLFFGSGTQLSVL.

J is TRBJ2-1 and V is TRBV6-5; 8 bases are a match to TRBD2. Trimming took 4 bases from V and 3 from J; bases not matched to a gene: 2. The CDR3 has 14 amino acids. The V gene's germline CDR1 is MNHEY and CDR2 SVGAGI. In DNA, the CDR3 is TGTGCCAGCAGTTCTAGCGGGCGCTACAATGAGCAGTTCTTC. Protein product: CASSSSGRYNEQFF.

This chain links TRBV6-6 with TRBJ2-1; D not resolved. Trimming pared 0 bases from V and 2 bases from J, leaving 8 bases between. Germline-derived CDR1 and CDR2 are MNHNY and SVGAGI (reference sequence). This CDR3 spans 15 amino acids. In DNA, the CDR3 is TGTGCCAGCAGTTACTCCGCGGCAACCTACAATGAGCAGTTCTTC. This translates into CASSYSAATYNEQFF.

The chain links TRBV7-2 to TRBJ1-1, with TRBD1 matching over 10 bases. Germline V gene data show CDR1 as SGHTA and CDR2 as FQGNSA. V shed 4 bases, J shed 4 bases, and the junction held 3 bases outside the gene matches. The CDR3 sequence is 14 residues long. The CDR3, as DNA: TGTGCCAGCAGCTCCGGGGACAGGGGCACTGAAGCTTTCTTT. This codes for CASSSGDRGTEAFF.

The chain is built from TRBV4-1 and TRBJ2-2; no clear D. The CDR3 spans 16 residues. CDR1 is MGHRA, CDR2 YSYEKL, per germline. The germline V and J ends were trimmed by 0 bases and 3 bases, with 11 bases remaining between them. The CDR3, as DNA: TGCGCCAGCAGCCAAGAATCGACACCGGACACCGGGGAGCTGTTTTTT. Its translation is CASSQESTPDTGELFF.

The chain links TRBV4-2 to TRBJ2-5; TRBD1 aligns across 10 bases. V lost 4 bases and J lost 2; bases outside the gene matches: 10. CDR3 length equals 17 residues. Per germline, CDR1 LGHNA and CDR2 YNFKEQ. The CDR3 sequence is CASSRGQGGQGQETQYF. The CDR3 bases are TGTGCCAGCAGCCGAGGACAGGGGGGACAGGGTCAAGAGACCCAGTACTTC.